This TCR beta chain originates from a study of blood T cell repertoires in COVID-19 (dated by TCRdb to 2018 to 2021). For context, the study as a whole: Samples covering the acute and convalescent phases of COVID-19 were provided by collaborators in the United States, Italy and Spain. Where HLA class I and class II types were available, the types were taken from metadata supplied by the sample provider, not from assay-based typing. The prospective study material was composed of cDNA or gDNA derived from T cells, B-cell-depleted T cells, or PBMCs. Sample metadata almost always included a de-identified subject ID, COVID-19 status, age in years and sex. The samples were drawn from the first 160 participants of the ongoing ImmuneRACE study and from about 1,200 subjects provided by 6 global collaborators. A freely available public database, intended as a resource for researchers studying the immune response to SARS-CoV-2, is where the repertoires were released. Subjects who had been exposed to COVID-19, were actively infected with it, or had recovered from it provided the deeply sampled blood TCRbeta repertoires that made up the dataset. Results and caveats for the whole study, not just this receptor: The amount of clinical and demographic metadata varied by source and participant and was provided uncurated.

A second Seattle source provided samples from volunteer blood donors who had recovered from COVID-19. Collaborating institutions collected whole blood in K2EDTA tubes following their own protocols. Collaborator samples were shipped for TCRbeta analysis as frozen whole blood, isolated PBMCs, or DNA extracted from either sample type. Cut back by 0 bases and 5 bases, the V and J ends lie 9 bases apart. The cysteine opens and the phenylalanine closes a CDR3 of 15 amino acids. The CDR3 DNA has 45 bases and is translated from base 1. The germline V gene encodes CDR1 SGHRS and CDR2 YFSETQ. Worth noting for this clone: Its antigen target is currently unknown. Base qualities are not at hand, and no much larger clone is one base apart.

The immunoSEQ Assay, a bias-controlled multiplex PCR, was used to amplify TCRbeta CDR3 regions from genomic DNA. For the original study's pipeline: Nucleated cell counts per sample were estimated from amplification of reference gene primers within the assay. To quantify the absolute abundance of each unique TCRbeta CDR3 rearrangement, sequence reads were collapsed and filtered. For each sample, productive Simpson clonality was calculated by taking the square root of Simpson's diversity index across productive rearrangements. TCRdb carries this immuneACCESS record with in-frame sequences only. Its versions omit some clonotypes, under half of them owing to an unresolved V gene in the studies checked, with the rest unexplained. V, J and clone size reflect that table, while D and trimming were determined from the DNA. The sample contains about 290,000 clones, around nine tenths of them found a single time. The ten largest clones capture 0.94% of the sample.

This receptor was obtained from a woman in her thirties or forties who had recovered from COVID-19. This sequence uses TRBV5-1 and TRBJ1-6, with no confidently assigned D gene. Input material: peripheral blood. The CDR3 corresponds to CASSLAGSDNSPLHF. In nucleotides, the sequence is TGCGCCAGCAGCTTGGCGGGTTCTGATAATTCACCCCTCCACTTT.